The text below deals with one TCR beta chain. Sequencing was performed with immunoSEQ multiplex PCR; in TCRdb, only in-frame clones are kept and a portion is missing. The sample records approximately 70,000 clones, approximately 88% being singletons. Germline values: CDR1 SNHLY, CDR2 FYNNEI. Trimming cost V 7 bases and J 11 bases, with 12 bases left between them. The CDR3 consists of 11 residues. This record comes from a study of OX40 agonist ivuxolimab in advanced cancers. The chain combines TRBV2 with TRBJ1-5; tentatively, D is TRBD1 (6 bases). The sequence was obtained from an adult with an advanced solid tumor such as melanoma, head and neck, liver or kidney cancer. Sequenced material: CD4+ or CD8+ T cells sorted from blood, taken in a trial of the OX40 agonist ivuxolimab. CDR3: CASTVGGTQHF. The DNA of the CDR3 is TGTGCCAGCACTGTAGGGGGGACCCAGCATTTT.